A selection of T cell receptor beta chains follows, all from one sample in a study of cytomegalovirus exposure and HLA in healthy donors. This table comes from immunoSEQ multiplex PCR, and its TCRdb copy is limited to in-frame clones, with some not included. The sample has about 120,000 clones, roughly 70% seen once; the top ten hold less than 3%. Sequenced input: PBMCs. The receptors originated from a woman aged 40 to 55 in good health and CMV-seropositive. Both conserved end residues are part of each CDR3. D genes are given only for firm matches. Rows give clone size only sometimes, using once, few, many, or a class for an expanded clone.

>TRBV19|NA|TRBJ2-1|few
CASSIDKWLPEGEQFF
TGTGCCAGTAGTATAGATAAATGGCTACCCGAGGGTGAGCAGTTCTTC
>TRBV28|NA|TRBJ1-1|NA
CASSSNGQPNTEAFF
TGTGCCAGCAGTTCAAATGGACAGCCGAACACTGAAGCTTTCTTT
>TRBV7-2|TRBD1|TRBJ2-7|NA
CASSPGQAREQYF
TGTGCCAGCAGCCCGGGACAGGCTCGCGAGCAGTACTTC
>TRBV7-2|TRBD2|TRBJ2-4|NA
CATSSGGENIQYF
TGTGCCACTTCATCGGGGGGGGAAAACATTCAGTACTTC
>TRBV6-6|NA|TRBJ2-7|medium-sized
CASSYSKGDHSYEQYF
TGTGCCAGCAGTTACTCGAAGGGGGATCACTCCTACGAGCAGTACTTC
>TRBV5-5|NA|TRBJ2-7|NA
CASSYRAAAYEQYF
TGTGCCAGCAGCTACAGGGCGGCGGCCTACGAGCAGTACTTC
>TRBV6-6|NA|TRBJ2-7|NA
CASSYAGTYEQYF
TGTGCCAGCAGTTACGCAGGGACCTACGAGCAGTACTTC
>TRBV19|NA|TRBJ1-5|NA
CASSPTTGFQPQHF
TGTGCCAGTAGTCCGACGACAGGTTTTCAGCCCCAGCATTTT
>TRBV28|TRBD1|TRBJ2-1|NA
CASSLAGTGPLDEQFF
TGTGCCAGCAGTTTGGCCGGGACAGGGCCTTTGGATGAGCAGTTCTTC
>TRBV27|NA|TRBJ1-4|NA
CASSAQVNEKLFF
TGTGCCAGCAGTGCCCAGGTTAATGAAAAACTGTTTTTT
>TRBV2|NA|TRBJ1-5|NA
CASSGTGSNQPQHF
TGTGCCAGCAGCGGAACAGGGTCCAACCAGCCCCAGCATTTT
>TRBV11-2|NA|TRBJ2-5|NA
CASSFGGEKTQYF
TGTGCCAGCAGCTTTGGAGGGGAAAAGACCCAGTACTTC
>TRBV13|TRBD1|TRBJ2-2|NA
CASSLGQGANTGELFF
TGTGCCAGCAGCTTAGGACAGGGGGCGAACACCGGGGAGCTGTTTTTT
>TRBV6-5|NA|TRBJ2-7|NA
CASSEVSTYEQYF
TGTGCCAGCAGTGAAGTGAGCACCTACGAGCAGTACTTC
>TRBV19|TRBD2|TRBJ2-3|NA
CASSKEVAGETDTQYF
TGTGCCAGTAGTAAGGAAGTGGCGGGAGAGACAGATACGCAGTATTTT
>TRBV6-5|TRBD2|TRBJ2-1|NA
CASSYGLAGHNEQFF
TGTGCCAGCAGTTACGGGTTAGCGGGGCACAATGAGCAGTTCTTC
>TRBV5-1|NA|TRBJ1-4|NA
CASSLEGQREKLFF
TGCGCCAGCAGCTTGGAGGGGCAAAGGGAAAAACTGTTTTTT
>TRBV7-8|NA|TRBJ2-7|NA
CASSPSTGVGEQYF
TGTGCCAGCAGCCCTAGTACGGGGGTCGGCGAGCAGTACTTC
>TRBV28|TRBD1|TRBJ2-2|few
CASSFPGTGGRGELFF
TGTGCCAGCAGTTTCCCCGGGACAGGGGGCAGGGGGGAGCTGTTTTTT
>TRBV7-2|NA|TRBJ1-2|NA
CASSQQGWGYTF
TGTGCCAGCTCACAGCAGGGGTGGGGCTACACCTTC
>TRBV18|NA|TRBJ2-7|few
CASSPLSSYEQYF
TGTGCCAGCTCACCGCTATCCTCCTACGAGCAGTACTTC
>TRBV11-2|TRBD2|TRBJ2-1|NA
CASTYRGTSEDEQFF
TGTGCCAGCACCTACAGGGGGACTAGCGAGGATGAGCAGTTCTTC
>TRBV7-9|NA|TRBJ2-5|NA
CASSLEYRDWETQYF
TGTGCCAGCAGCTTAGAGTACCGGGACTGGGAGACCCAGTACTTC
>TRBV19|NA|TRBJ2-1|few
CASSISGGPNEQFF
TGTGCCAGTAGTATATCCGGAGGCCCGAATGAGCAGTTCTTC